The 11 T cell receptor beta chains reported below all come from one sample, sequenced in a study of shared clonotypes between healthy human individuals. The method was immunoSEQ multiplex PCR; TCRdb's version includes in-frame clones alone and lacks a portion of them. The data contain about 2,200,000 clones, 85% to 95% of them singletons. CD45RO-negative cells were positively selected for CCR7, leaving out terminally differentiated effector memory CD45RA+ cells. Input material: naive CD8+ T cells from PBMCs. The receptors were gathered from a young man in good health. Some clones in this sample may be carry-over from other donors' samples.

The sample holds one count of this clone. The chain uses TRBV19 and TRBJ1-5; D possibly corresponds to TRBD1 (5 bases). Trimming shortened V by 9 bases and J by 4 bases, and 10 bases separated the two germline ends. The CDR3 is made up of 12 amino acids. From germline, CDR1 is LNHDA and CDR2 SQIVND (reference sequence). Here the CDR3 DNA reads TGTGCCAGCAATCAGGGTAATCAGCCCCAGCATTTT. Residues: CASNQGNQPQHF.

This chain joins TRBV10-2 and TRBJ2-3; 8 positions match TRBD1. From germline, CDR1 is WSHSY and CDR2 SAAADI. This CDR3 contains 13 residues. J was trimmed by 5 bases and V by 9 bases; bases with no gene match: 7. CDR3 sequence (DNA): TGCGCCAGTCAGGGACAGGAGGAAGATACGCAGTATTTT. This codes for CASQGQEEDTQYF.

This clone is a singleton in its sample. The genes are TRBV28 and TRBJ1-5; the D is unclear. V lost 1 base and J lost 5, with 12 bases in between. Germline V gene lookup returns CDR1 MDHEN and CDR2 SYDVKM. The CDR3 runs to 15 residues. CDR3 nucleotides: TGTGCCAGCAGTTTATTATCCGTTTTGGATCAGCCCCAGCATTTT. This encodes CASSLLSVLDQPQHF.

The rearrangement uses TRBV28 and TRBJ2-3; perhaps TRBD1 as D (6 bases). CDR1 and CDR2 from the germline V gene are MDHEN and SYDVKM. This CDR3 is 15 amino acids long. V lost 4 bases, J lost 1 base, and 12 bases lay in between. CDR3 loop: CASSSQGAGTDTQYF. The CDR3 coding sequence is TGTGCCAGCAGTTCACAGGGAGCAGGCACAGATACGCAGTATTTT.

In the case of this clone: Other DNA sequences of this sample code for an identical CDR3. The rearrangement joins TRBV6-5 to TRBJ2-1; a possible D gene is TRBD2 (6 bases). Germline V gene data show CDR1 as MNHEY and CDR2 as SVGAGI. V gave up 4 bases and J gave up 9 bases, with 7 bases separating them. The CDR3 consists of 11 residues. The CDR3 DNA follows: TGTGCCAGCAGTTTGGGGGGTGAGCAGTTCTTC. Residues: CASSLGGEQFF.

As regards this clone: This sample also contains other DNA sequences that code for the same CDR3. This sequence joins TRBV5-6 and TRBJ2-7, with D unresolved. Germline V gives CDR1 SGHDT, CDR2 YYEEEE. The ends were cut back, 3 bases at V and 0 bases at J, with 7 bases in the middle. The CDR3 runs to 13 residues. CDR3 sequence reads: CASSSGSSYEQYF. The CDR3 DNA sequence: TGTGCCAGCAGCTCTGGTTCCTCCTACGAGCAGTACTTC.

This chain uses TRBV7-9 with TRBJ2-1; a possible D gene is TRBD2 (6 bases). This CDR3 has 15 residues. The germline V gene encodes CDR1 SEHNR and CDR2 FQNEAQ (reference sequence). Trimming took 5 bases from V and 4 from J, leaving 15 bases between them. The CDR3 region is CASSPRGLSYNEQFF. The CDR3 nucleotides are TGTGCCAGCAGCCCCCGAGGACTATCTTACAATGAGCAGTTCTTC.

The rearrangement links TRBV6-5 to TRBJ2-1; possibly TRBD2 for D (6 bases). CDR1 is MNHEY, CDR2 SVGAGI, per germline. Trimming stripped 0 bases from V and 4 bases from J, with 10 bases between. This CDR3 has 15 amino acids. Here the CDR3 DNA reads TGTGCCAGCAGTTACTCGGGCGGGGATTACAATGAGCAGTTCTTC. Protein: CASSYSGGDYNEQFF.

About this clone: Other nucleotide sequences from this sample produce the same CDR3. The chain couples TRBV28 to TRBJ2-7, with D possibly matching TRBD2 (5 bases). V was clipped by 4 bases and J by 0 bases, with 7 bases between them. The germline CDR1 and CDR2 sequences are MDHEN and SYDVKM. This CDR3 spans 13 amino acids. Written as DNA, the CDR3 is TGTGCCAGCAGTTCCGGGGTCTCCTACGAGCAGTACTTC. It codes for CASSSGVSYEQYF.

This CDR3 reads CASSLGSMGRGRVWEPQHF. The CDR3 DNA reads as TGTGCCAGCAGCTTAGGTTCAATGGGCAGGGGGCGCGTTTGGGAGCCCCAGCATTTT. The J gene is TRBJ1-5, the V gene TRBV7-9; 8 nucleotides line up with TRBD1. The CDR3 covers 19 residues. Losses at the gene ends were 1 base for V and 8 bases for J; bases not matched to a gene: 19. Germline V lookup: CDR1 SEHNR, CDR2 FQNEAQ (reference sequence).

The gene calls are TRBV7-8 and TRBJ1-3; no definite D call. Deletions cut 6 bases from V and 1 base from J, with 19 bases between. Germline V gene lookup returns CDR1 SGHVS and CDR2 FQNEAQ. The CDR3 covers 17 residues. This chain's CDR3 is CASSRDRTGLSGNTIYF. The CDR3 nucleotides are TGTGCCAGCAGTAGGGATCGAACTGGGTTGTCTGGAAACACCATATATTTT.